This TCR beta chain was sequenced during a study of T cell repertoires in cytomegalovirus infection. Study background: Researchers turned to recently identified HLA-C-restricted CMV epitopes as well as well-studied HLA-B-restricted ones. CMV infection and matching HLA type were both indicated by public TCR beta signatures.

Of note for this clonotype: The antigen is unknown.

MiXCR was run by TCRdb on the reads, yielding one entry per CDR3 protein. The data show roughly 120,000 distinct CDR3 sequences, roughly 30% seen once. The study, taken as a whole, reports: CMV-specific TCR beta clonotypes restricted by HLA-C dominated the ex vivo response. Public TCR beta family frequency separated CMV-and-HLA carriers, including in an independent cohort.

The CDR3 contains 17 residues. CDR1 is SGHVS, CDR2 FNYEAQ, per germline. V dropped 1 base and J dropped 3 bases, with 19 bases sitting between them. The specimen comprised CD8+ T cells from cultured PBMCs, sampled from culture after CMV antigen stimulation. The rearrangement uses TRBV7-6 and TRBJ2-7, with D tentatively TRBD1 (6 bases). The TCR was taken from a human donor in good health (CMV status not recorded). Some clones in this sample may be carry-over from other donors' samples. As DNA, the CDR3 is TGTGCCAGCAGCTTAGGGACAGCCCTCAGGGTCGACTACGAGCAGTACTTC. This sequence encodes CASSLGTALRVDYEQYF.